The T cell receptor (beta chain) described here comes from a study of molecular identifiers for immune sequencing clone quantification. CDR3 length equals 15 residues. The V and J ends lost 4 bases and 1 base respectively, with 12 bases between them. CDR1 is SNHLY, CDR2 FYNNEI, per germline. This clonotype came up many times. Listed TCR primers and previously described methods were used for bulk TCR libraries. Each CDR3 protein gets one entry after TCRdb re-called the PCR reads with MiXCR. Here the sample spans some 580,000 distinct CDR3 sequences, 25% being singletons. The source of this sequence is a human donor in good health. Some libraries in this study had Jurkat cell RNA spiked in. The chain carries TRBV2 and TRBJ2-3; D unresolved. The sequenced sample consisted of naive CD8+ T cells from blood, with Jurkat cell RNA spiked in. As for subset: FACS-sorted CD8+CD4-CCR7+CD45RA+ naive T cells. The CDR3 DNA follows: TGTGCCAGCAGTGTTTTAGGTGTCGGCACAGATACGCAGTATTTT. Amino acids: CASSVLGVGTDTQYF.